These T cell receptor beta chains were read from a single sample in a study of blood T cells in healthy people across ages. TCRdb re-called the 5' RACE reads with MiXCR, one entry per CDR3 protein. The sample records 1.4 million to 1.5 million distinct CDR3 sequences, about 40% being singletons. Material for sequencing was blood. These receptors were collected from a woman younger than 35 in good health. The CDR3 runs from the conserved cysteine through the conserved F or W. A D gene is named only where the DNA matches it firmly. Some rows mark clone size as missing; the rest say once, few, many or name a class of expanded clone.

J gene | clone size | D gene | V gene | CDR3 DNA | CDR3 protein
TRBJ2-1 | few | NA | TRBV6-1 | TGTGCCAGCAGTGTTGACGCTAGGGGGATTGAGCAGTTCTTC | CASSVDARGIEQFF
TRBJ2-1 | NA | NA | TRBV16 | TGTGCCAGCAGCCAATCCCGATTAGGTGAGCGGTTCTTC | CASSQSRLGERFF
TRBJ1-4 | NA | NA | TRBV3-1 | TGTGCCAGCAGCCAAGATTTCCGGGGGACATGGAATGAAAAACTGTTTTTT | CASSQDFRGTWNEKLFF
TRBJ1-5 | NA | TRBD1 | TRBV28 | TGTGCCAGCAGCCCGGGACAGACGAGCAATCAGCCCCAGCATTTT | CASSPGQTSNQPQHF
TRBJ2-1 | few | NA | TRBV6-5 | TGTGCCAGCAGTTTCAGGATTGGGAATGAGCAGTTCTTC | CASSFRIGNEQFF
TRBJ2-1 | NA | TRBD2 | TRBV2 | TGTGCCAGCACCGGGGGGACTAGCGGCTCCTCCTACAATGAGCAGTTCTTC | CASTGGTSGSSYNEQFF
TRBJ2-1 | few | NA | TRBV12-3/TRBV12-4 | TGTGCAACCGGCGGGAACAATGAGCAGTTCTTC | CATGGNNEQFF
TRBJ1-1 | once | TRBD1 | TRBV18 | TGTGCCAGCTCAGCCCACAGGGGCGCTGAAGCTTTCTTT | CASSAHRGAEAFF
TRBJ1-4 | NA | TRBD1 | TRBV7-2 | TGTGCCAGCAGCTTTTGGACAGGGTCGGCAACTAATGAAAAACTGTTTTTT | CASSFWTGSATNEKLFF
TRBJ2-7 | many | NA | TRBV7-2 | TGTGCCAGCAGCCAGAGGACGGGGGCAAGCTCCTACGAGCAGTACTTC | CASSQRTGASSYEQYF
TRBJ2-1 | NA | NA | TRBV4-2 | TGTGCCAGCAGCCGGGAGCTGGGGGATGAGCAGTTCTTC | CASSRELGDEQFF
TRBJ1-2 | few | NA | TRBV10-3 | TGTGCCATCAGTTCAGGGCTCCACTATGGCTACACCTTC | CAISSGLHYGYTF
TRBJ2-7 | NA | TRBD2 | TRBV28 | TGTGCCAGCAGTTTACCCCTAGCGGGGGATAACTACGAGCAGTACTTC | CASSLPLAGDNYEQYF
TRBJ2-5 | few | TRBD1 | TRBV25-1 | TGTGCCAGCAAGGGCCAAGGGGACAGGGTCAGTTGGTTATTAGAGACCCAGTACTTC | CASKGQGDRVSWLLETQYF
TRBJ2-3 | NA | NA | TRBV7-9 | TGTGCCAGCACCGTTTTGGGCTTCAAAAGCACAGATACGCAGTATTTT | CASTVLGFKSTDTQYF
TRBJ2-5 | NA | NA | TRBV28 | TGTGCCAACAGTTTAAATCCGAAGGGGCTGGAGACCCAGTACTTC | CANSLNPKGLETQYF
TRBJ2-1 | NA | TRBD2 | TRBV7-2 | TGTGCCAGCAGCTTAGTGCGGGAGGAGACCCAGTTCTTC | CASSLVREETQFF
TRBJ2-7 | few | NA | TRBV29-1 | TGCAGCGTCGCCCCGGGTTACAATGAGCAGTACTTC | CSVAPGYNEQYF
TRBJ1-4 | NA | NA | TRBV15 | TGTGCCACCAGCAGAGATGGTGGGAGGGAAAAACTGTTTTTT | CATSRDGGREKLFF
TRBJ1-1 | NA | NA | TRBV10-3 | TGTGCCATCAGTGAAATTGGGGAAACCATGAACACTGAAGCTTTCTTT | CAISEIGETMNTEAFF
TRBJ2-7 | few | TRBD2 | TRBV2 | TGTGCCAGCAGTGTAGCTAGCGGAGACTACGAGCAGTACTTC | CASSVASGDYEQYF
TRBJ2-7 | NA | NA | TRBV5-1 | TGCGCCAGCAGCACTCTGACTAGCTACGAGCAGTACTTC | CASSTLTSYEQYF
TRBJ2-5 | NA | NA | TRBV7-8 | TGTGCCAGCAGCTTAGCGGGATTGGGGACCCAGTACTTC | CASSLAGLGTQYF
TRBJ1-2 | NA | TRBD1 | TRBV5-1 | TGCGCCAGCAGGGCCGGGACAGAGAGCTATGGCTACACCTTC | CASRAGTESYGYTF
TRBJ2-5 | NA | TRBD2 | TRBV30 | TGTGCCTGGGGGGGGAGGGGAAGGCCAGAGACCCAGTACTTC | CAWGGRGRPETQYF
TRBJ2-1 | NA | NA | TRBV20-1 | TGCAGTGCTAGAGATACAGTCGGGCGCGTCACCTACAATGAGCAGTTCTTC | CSARDTVGRVTYNEQFF
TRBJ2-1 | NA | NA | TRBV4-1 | TGCGCCAGCAGCCAAGTTAGGGCAGACCTTTTTCGTAATGAGCAGTTCTTC | CASSQVRADLFRNEQFF
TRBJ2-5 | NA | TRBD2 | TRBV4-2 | TGTGCCAGCAGCCAAGACCTTAGCGGGGCCTACAATGAGCAGTACTTC | CASSQDLSGAYNEQYF
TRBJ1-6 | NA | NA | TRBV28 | TGTGCCAGCAGGAATACAGGGACCTCCTATAATTCACCCCCCCACTTT | CASRNTGTSYNSPPHF
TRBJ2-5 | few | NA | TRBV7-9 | TGTGCCAGCAGCGTCAGTAGTGAGACCCAGTACTTC | CASSVSSETQYF
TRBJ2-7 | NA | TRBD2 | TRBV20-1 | TGCAGTGCTAGATCCCCCGAGGGACTAGCGGTTCCCTACGAGCAGTACTTC | CSARSPEGLAVPYEQYF
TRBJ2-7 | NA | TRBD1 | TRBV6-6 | TGTGCCAGCAGTTACGACAGGGGACCCTACGAGCAGTACTTC | CASSYDRGPYEQYF
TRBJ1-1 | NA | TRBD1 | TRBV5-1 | TGCGCCAGCAGCCCAAGACAGGGGTTTTATACTGAAGCTTTCTTT | CASSPRQGFYTEAFF
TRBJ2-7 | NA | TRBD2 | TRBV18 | TGTGCCAGCTCTTCCCAGCGGGGCGACTACGAGCAGTACTTC | CASSSQRGDYEQYF
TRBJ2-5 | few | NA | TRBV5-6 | TGTGCCAGCTTGACCCCGGACGAGGGAGAGACCCAGTACTTC | CASLTPDEGETQYF
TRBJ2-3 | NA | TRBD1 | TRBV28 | TGTGCCAGCAGTTTATTTGGGACAGGGGCAGATACGCAGTATTTT | CASSLFGTGADTQYF